This paragraph reports one TCR beta chain. Antigen unknown. A multiplex PCR was run with 60 Vbeta primers and 13 Jbeta primers. Assay: immunoSEQ multiplex PCR; the TCRdb copy retains only in-frame clones and omits some. This table holds some 190,000 clones, more than 60% found once. This sample is part of a study of cytomegalovirus exposure and HLA in healthy donors. Study-level results: Generally TCR sequences proved uncommon, though certain public TCRs appeared in numerous donors. What a later analysis showed was that several of the most significant clusters appeared linked to common viral pathogens. Per published reports, the classifier diagnosed cytomegalovirus status with high specificity and sensitivity.

The CDR3 totals 14 residues. With 11 bases clipped from V and 4 bases from J, the junction kept 14 bases outside the gene matches. CDR1 and CDR2 from the germline V gene are MNHEY and SMNVEV (reference sequence). The sample was PBMCs. The receptor was derived from a man younger than 35 in good health and CMV-seronegative. V usage is TRBV27 and J usage is TRBJ2-7, with TRBD2 matching 7 bases. CDR3 region: CAARAAGASYEQYF. The CDR3 DNA sequence: TGTGCCGCACGAGCGGCGGGAGCTTCTTACGAGCAGTACTTC.